Below are 3 T cell receptor beta chains sequenced from a single sample in a study of blood T cell repertoires in COVID-19. The data were produced by immunoSEQ multiplex PCR, yet TCRdb's version contains in-frame clones alone and is incomplete. The profile shows roughly 110,000 clones, over 55% of them singletons. Material for sequencing was peripheral blood. The receptors come from a human donor with acute or convalescent COVID-19. The donor label of this sample is uncertain.

V and J are TRBV5-1 and TRBJ1-2, with TRBD1 matching over 8 bases. Germline V lookup: CDR1 SGHRS, CDR2 YFSETQ. The CDR3 is made up of 14 amino acids. The V and J ends lost 4 bases and 4 bases, in that order; junction bases with no gene match: 6. The CDR3 reads CASSLGTGVYGYTF. As DNA, the CDR3 is TGCGCCAGCAGCCTCGGGACAGGCGTCTATGGCTACACCTTC.

This clone was detected a few times. V usage is TRBV15 and J usage is TRBJ1-1; 7 bases are shared with TRBD1. The CDR3 extends over 16 amino acids. V lost 1 base, J lost 5 bases, and 10 bases stayed unmatched. Germline V CDR1 and CDR2: LNHNV, YYDKDF (reference sequence). CDR3 in amino acids: CATSRARQGVDTEAFF. The CDR3 region has the DNA TGTGCCACCAGCAGAGCCCGACAGGGAGTTGATACTGAAGCTTTCTTT.

The chain carries TRBV2 and TRBJ1-2; D remains unclear. V lost 7 bases and J 8 bases, leaving 14 bases between the germline ends. Germline CDR1 and CDR2: SNHLY and FYNNEI. The CDR3 runs 12 residues. The chain's CDR3 is CASTGLTKGYTF. CDR3 sequence (DNA): TGTGCCAGCACCGGACTGACGAAAGGCTACACCTTC.